The clone carrying this T cell receptor (beta chain) was counted at least ten times. The record originates from a study of T cells of healthy individuals. TCRdb reprocessed the 5' RACE reads with MiXCR, giving one entry per CDR3 protein. The sample has about 41,000 distinct CDR3 sequences, more than 4.5% seen once. The source is a human donor in good health.

DNA of the CDR3: TGTGCCAGCAGCCCGGGACAGTTCAGCTCCTATAATTCACCCCTCCACTTT. Its protein is CASSPGQFSSYNSPLHF. The chain has TRBV12-3 or TRBV12-4 and TRBJ1-6; 7 nucleotides match TRBD1. The CDR3 contains 17 residues. Unmatched junction bases numbered 8, after V lost 6 bases and J lost 0 bases.